The 15 T cell receptor beta chains in this list originate from one sample, sequenced in a study of T cell repertoires in cytomegalovirus infection. These receptors have no identified antigens. In TCRdb, the reads were re-called with MiXCR into one record per CDR3 protein. The data show about 830,000 distinct CDR3 sequences, with approximately 29% seen just once and around an eighth held by the top ten. Sequencing used cultured CD8+ T cells from PBMCs, obtained from culture after CMV antigen stimulation. These TCRs come from a human donor in good health (CMV status not recorded). Some clones in this sample may be carry-over from other donors' samples.

This clonotype was counted only a few times. This chain joins TRBV7-6 and TRBJ2-2; D is perhaps TRBD2 (5 bases). The CDR3 is 14 residues long. Germline values: CDR1 SGHVS, CDR2 FNYEAQ. V lost 8 bases, J lost 1 base, and 11 bases lay in between. The CDR3 region is CASAGARNTGELFF. CDR3 nucleotides: TGTGCCAGCGCGGGCGCGCGGAACACCGGGGAGCTGTTTTTT.

This chain uses TRBV7-8 with TRBJ2-1, with a weak D call TRBD2 (5 bases). The germline gives CDR1 SGHVS, CDR2 FQNEAQ. This CDR3 has 15 residues. The V end lost 5 bases, the J end lost 0 bases, and 11 bases lay between the germline ends. The CDR3 reads CASSDTRDSYNEQFF. In DNA form, the CDR3 reads TGTGCCAGCAGCGACACTAGGGACTCCTACAATGAGCAGTTCTTC.

The table lists this clonotype with many counts. The gene calls are TRBV7-2 and TRBJ2-7, with 9 nucleotides matching TRBD2. Germline V gene lookup returns CDR1 SGHTA and CDR2 FQGNSA. The V gene end was trimmed by 4 bases and the J gene end by 4 bases; junction bases not matched to a gene: 5. The CDR3 runs 14 residues. CDR3 sequence (DNA): TGTGCCAGCAGCTGGGCTAGCGGGGCTTACGAGCAGTACTTC. It translates to CASSWASGAYEQYF.

This clonotype turned up a few times. This sequence joins TRBV6-5 and TRBJ2-7; 9 bases match TRBD2. Unmatched junction bases numbered 6, after V lost 0 bases and J lost 3 bases. CDR1 is MNHEY and CDR2 is SVGAGI in the germline V gene. The CDR3 has 16 amino acids. The CDR3 nucleotides are TGTGCCAGCAGTTACTCCGGGACTAGCCCAGGCTACGAGCAGTACTTC. It encodes CASSYSGTSPGYEQYF.

This sequence joins TRBV19 and TRBJ1-6, with 8 bases aligning to TRBD1. Germline V CDR1 and CDR2: LNHDA, SQIVND (reference sequence). The CDR3 loop spans 16 amino acids. Trimming at V came to 4 bases and at J to 4 bases, leaving 6 bases not matched to a gene. The CDR3 here is CASSTIRDRYNSPLHF. For the CDR3, the DNA is TGTGCCAGTAGTACCATCCGGGACAGGTATAATTCACCCCTCCACTTT.

The sample holds a few counts of this clonotype. CDR3 residues: CASSDLAPYIRLLGELFF. CDR3 DNA: TGCGCCAGCAGTGATCTAGCTCCATACATTCGGCTGTTGGGGGAGCTGTTTTTT. The genes are TRBV10-2 and TRBJ2-2; possibly TRBD2 for D (5 bases). With 3 bases removed from V and 8 bases from J, the gap between germline ends came to 25 bases. CDR3 length: 18 amino acids. Germline CDR1 is WSHSY and CDR2 is SAAADI.

V usage is TRBV2 and J usage is TRBJ2-3, with 10 bases lining up with TRBD1. This CDR3 contains 16 residues. Trimming at V came to 6 bases and at J to 3 bases, leaving 9 bases not matched to a gene. CDR1 is SNHLY, CDR2 FYNNEI, per germline. The CDR3 DNA follows: TGTGCCAGCAGAACCGGGACAGGGGATCCGACAGATACGCAGTATTTT. Translating gives CASRTGTGDPTDTQYF.

V usage is TRBV7-6 and J usage is TRBJ2-1, with D possibly being TRBD1 or TRBD2 (6 bases each). The germline V gene has CDR1 SGHVS and CDR2 FNYEAQ. This CDR3 has 15 amino acids. V was trimmed by 4 bases and J by 6 bases, leaving 16 bases between them. This chain's CDR3 is CASSSRGQSANEQFF. The CDR3 DNA sequence: TGTGCCAGCAGCTCACGGGGGCAGTCAGCCAATGAGCAGTTCTTC. Based on the CDR3 plus reference TRBV7-6 and TRBJ2-1, the full variable domain is GAGVSQSPRYKVTKRGQDVALRCDPISGHVSLYWYRQALGQGPEFLTYFNYEAQQDKSGLPNDRFSAERPEGSISTLTIQRTEQRDSAMYRCASSSRGQSANEQFFGPGTRLTVL.

The CDR3 DNA reads TGCAGCGTCACAGTGGCGGGGGCGGGGAATGAGCAGTTCTTC. Amino acid sequence: CSVTVAGAGNEQFF. The chain recombines TRBV29-1 with TRBJ2-1; D is perhaps TRBD2 (7 bases). Trimming shortened V by 6 bases and J by 7 bases, and 19 bases separated the two germline ends. The germline V gene encodes CDR1 SQVTM and CDR2 ANQGSEA. The CDR3 consists of 14 residues.

This clonotype was observed a few times. The genes are TRBV6-8 and TRBJ1-4; D unclear. Trimming removed 0 bases at V and 7 bases at J, with 12 bases between. From germline, CDR1 is MNHGY and CDR2 SAAAGT. The CDR3 sequence is 15 residues long. Here the CDR3 DNA reads TGTGCCAGCAGTTACTCGGAGGGATTCGTTGAAAAACTGTTTTTT. It is translated as CASSYSEGFVEKLFF.

This CDR3 is CASRRGRGYTF. CDR3 DNA sequence: TGTGCCAGCAGGCGGGGTAGAGGCTACACCTTC. The V gene is TRBV6-8, the J gene TRBJ1-2, with D unresolved. Germline V CDR1 and CDR2: MNHGY, SAAAGT. The CDR3 extends over 11 amino acids. V lost 6 bases and J 8 bases, leaving 10 bases between the germline ends.

As DNA, the CDR3 is TGTGCCAGCAGTTACCGACAGGGGGGCGGCGATGAGCAGTTCTTC. It yields the protein CASSYRQGGGDEQFF. The V and J genes are TRBV6-5 and TRBJ2-1, with 9 bases lining up with TRBD1. The V gene's germline CDR1 is MNHEY and CDR2 SVGAGI. V was clipped by 2 bases and J by 8 bases; unmatched bases: 7. This CDR3 has 15 amino acids.

V is TRBV28 and J is TRBJ2-2; 7 bases are a match to TRBD2. The germline V gene has CDR1 MDHEN and CDR2 SYDVKM. V shed 2 bases, J shed 6 bases, and the junction held 12 bases outside the gene matches. The CDR3 consists of 17 residues. CDR3 bases: TGTGCCAGCAGTTTAATCCAGGGCGGGAGAGACCCCGGGGAGCTGTTTTTT. It translates to CASSLIQGGRDPGELFF.

This clonotype was seen repeatedly, ten times or more. The chain combines TRBV7-6 with TRBJ1-6; unclear D gene. V lost 3 bases to trimming and J lost 0 bases, with 9 bases between them. CDR3 length: 16 amino acids. The germline gives CDR1 SGHVS, CDR2 FNYEAQ. CDR3 sequence: CASSLKSNSYNSPLHF. The CDR3 nucleotides read TGTGCCAGCAGCTTGAAATCTAACTCCTATAATTCACCCCTCCACTTT.

The chain links TRBV24-1 to TRBJ2-7; D is unresolved. Germline CDR1 reads KGHDR; CDR2 reads SFDVKD. V was cut by 10 bases and J by 1 base, with 19 bases left in between. The CDR3 loop spans 15 amino acids. The CDR3 reads CATEVVKDLSYEQYV. Here the CDR3 DNA reads TGTGCCACAGAGGTGGTAAAGGATCTATCCTACGAGCAGTACGTC.